This T cell receptor beta chain was found in a study of regulatory T cells in long-lasting Graves disease. This sample's time point: newly diagnosed GD, antithyroid drugs for less than 3 months. Generation of the TCR library employed RNA extracted from PBMCs. In its sample, this clonotype was seen many times. The antigen remains unidentified. To make TCR beta libraries, researchers used iRepertoire HTBI primers and Arm-PCR of CDR3 regions. Original methodology: Segment identification across samples yielded about 60 TRBV and roughly 15 TRBJ segments. TCRdb independently ran MiXCR on the multiplex PCR reads; one entry per CDR3 protein. The V and J calls were not made by the authors but by TCRdb's processing. The table lists some 450,000 distinct CDR3 sequences, around 15% of them singletons, with over 8.5% in the top ten. Germline trimming cut 4 bases from V and 0 bases from J; bases unmatched to any gene: 4. CDR1 is SEHNR, CDR2 FQNEAQ, per germline (reference sequence). The CDR3 totals 16 residues.

General observations from the study: Patients with persistent disease shared around 2,700 public clonotypes, outpacing the approximately 920 shared by new patients.

These data also featured in a second study, about T cells in Graves' hyperthyroidism and ophthalmopathy. That report notes: Patients having uncontrolled infection, another autoimmune disease, pregnancy or lactation were not included. Ophthalmopathy, which appeared later, was predicted by the model a median roughly 6.4 months before onset.

This clonotype originated in a woman younger than 45 with Graves disease. Specimen: peripheral blood mononuclear cells (PBMCs), collected at new diagnosis, from a patient treated with antithyroid drugs. The chain employs TRBV7-9 and TRBJ2-4; 9 bases are shared with TRBD2. CDR3 coding DNA: TGTGCCAGCAGCTCTAGCGGGACTGTAGCCAAAAACATTCAGTACTTC. Protein sequence: CASSSSGTVAKNIQYF.